The sequence of this TCR beta chain was determined in a study of T cells after yellow fever vaccination. Study-level findings and limits: Overall, a small share of clonotypes was seen in both CD4 and CD8 compartments. Booster samples showed a return of most primary-vaccination clones (roughly 96% CD4, about 88% CD8).

This clonotype was seen repeatedly, ten times or more. The antigen remains unidentified. TCRdb re-derived calls from the 5' RACE reads in MiXCR, one entry per CDR3 protein. The sample holds under 300,000 distinct CDR3 sequences, 6.9% seen once. Trimming removed 5 bases from V and 5 bases from J, with 12 bases in between. CDR3 length equals 13 residues. Germline CDR1 and CDR2: MDHEN and SYDVKM. The TCR comes from a man aged 25-45 years who received the YFV17D yellow fever vaccine. The chain couples TRBV28 to TRBJ2-5; D gene uncertain. The sample in question was CD4+ T cells sorted from PBMCs, obtained 15 days after the yellow fever booster vaccination. Here the CDR3 DNA reads TGTGCCAGCAGTATACAGTTTTGGGAGACCCAGTACTTC. It encodes CASSIQFWETQYF. Looking up the rest from reference TRBV28 and TRBJ2-5 gives the full variable domain: DVKVTQSSRYLVKRTGEKVFLECVQDMDHENMFWYRQDPGLGLRLIYFSYDVKMKEKGDIPEGYSVSREKKERFSLILESASTNQTSMYLCASSIQFWETQYFGPGTRLLVL.